This T cell receptor beta chain was retrieved from a study of blood T cells in healthy people across ages. Broader study findings: It was not possible, with unsorted PBMCs, to conclusively compare naive and antigen-experienced cells. Compared with aged donors, long-lived donors showed fewer expanded clones, suggesting selection.

Germline-derived CDR1 and CDR2 are SGHDN and FVKESK. This CDR3 region has 16 residues. A sample-barcoded 5' primer and a J-beta primer mix were used in a second PCR of roughly 6 to 11 cycles. TCRdb re-analysed the 5' RACE reads in MiXCR, keeping a single row per CDR3 protein. The repertoire holds roughly 1.7 million distinct CDR3 sequences, with about 32% as singletons. Of note for this clonotype: The target antigen is unknown. At one of its ends the junction is not consistent with the germline gene, which may arise from a read error.

Material for sequencing was blood. This receptor was taken from a woman younger than 45 in good health. The chain carries TRBV14 and TRBJ2-7; the match to TRBD2 covers 10 bases. CDR3 sequence reads: CVSSQILAGGAYEQYF. CDR3 nucleotides: TGTGTCAGCAGCCAGATCTTAGCGGGAGGCGCCTACGAGCAGTACTTC.